The clone carrying this TCR beta chain has ten or more counts. Its cognate antigen is unknown. This sample was included in a study of blood T cells in healthy people across ages. Germline V gene lookup returns CDR1 SEHNR and CDR2 FQNEAQ (reference sequence). This CDR3 contains 18 residues. The V and J ends lost 5 bases and 6 bases, in that order; junction bases with no gene match: 19. Next came a second PCR, run for about 7 to 12 cycles, which used a sample-barcoded 5' primer along with a J-beta primer mix. Each cDNA molecule, via a template-switch adaptor with 12 random nucleotides, was tagged. Each CDR3 protein is one row after TCRdb ran MiXCR on the 5' RACE reads. The profile shows around 940,000 distinct CDR3 sequences, roughly 51% of them singletons. General study findings and limits: Long-lived donors had more naive CD4+ cells and higher diversity than aged donors. TCR beta diversity, measured per million T cells, fell in a roughly linear way with age. Using unsorted PBMCs precluded a conclusive naive versus antigen-experienced comparison.

This TCR was sampled from a woman aged 55-69 years in good health. Sequenced input: blood. The chain employs TRBV7-9 and TRBJ2-4, with TRBD2 matching 7 bases. Written as DNA, the CDR3 is TGTGCCAGCAGCCCCCTTGGAGGAAATAGCGGGTCCGGAAACATTCAGTACTTC. Protein: CASSPLGGNSGSGNIQYF.